This T cell receptor (beta chain) came from a study of T cell responses to AZD1222 COVID-19 vaccine. Study summary: Second-dose recipients at about 4 or about 12 weeks were treated as one pooled group.

V shed 6 bases, J shed 4 bases, and the junction held 3 bases outside the gene matches. Germline assignment: CDR1 LNHDA and CDR2 SQIVND (reference sequence). The CDR3 consists of 14 residues. Method: immunoSEQ multiplex PCR; TCRdb's copy keeps in-frame clones and lacks some. This table holds 130,000 or so clones, approximately 94% found once. The receptor was derived from an adult in good health. The V and J genes are TRBV19 and TRBJ2-4; 10 bases match TRBD1. The sequenced sample was peripheral blood, obtained on day 0 of AZD1222 vaccination. The CDR3 here is CASRTGGDKNIQYF. CDR3 nucleotide sequence: TGTGCCAGTAGGACAGGGGGCGATAAAAACATTCAGTACTTC.